The rows below give T cell receptor beta chains drawn from one sample of a study of OX40 agonist ivuxolimab in advanced cancers. Only in-frame clones appear in the TCRdb table, and some are missing; sequencing was by immunoSEQ multiplex PCR. The sample holds about 65,000 clones; approximately 89% are singletons and the top ten take around 1.1%. The sample here was CD4+ or CD8+ T cells sorted from blood, taken in a trial of the OX40 agonist ivuxolimab. These receptors were collected from an adult with an advanced solid tumor such as melanoma, head and neck, liver or kidney cancer. Each CDR3 is given with its conserved first and last residue.

v_gene: TRBV7-2
j_gene: TRBJ2-4
len: 16
CDR3aa: CASSLGQPLAKNIQYF

v_gene: TRBV5-1
j_gene: TRBJ2-7
len: 14
CDR3aa: CASSYGTEDYEQYF

v_gene: TRBV19
j_gene: TRBJ2-1
len: 15
CDR3aa: CASSTPGTGGNEQFF

v_gene: TRBV5-6
j_gene: TRBJ1-6
len: 15
CDR3aa: CASSLGDRRNSPLHF

v_gene: TRBV6-1
j_gene: TRBJ1-2
len: 12
CDR3aa: CASSDTSYGYTF

v_gene: TRBV2
j_gene: TRBJ2-1
len: 14
CDR3aa: CASSPGALYNEQFF

v_gene: TRBV6-5
j_gene: TRBJ1-2
len: 14
CDR3aa: CASRPQGAGYGYTF

v_gene: TRBV6-6
j_gene: TRBJ1-1
len: 12
CDR3aa: CASRPSQGLAFF

v_gene: TRBV4-1
j_gene: TRBJ1-3
len: 18
CDR3aa: CASSQDVPRGDSGNTIYF

v_gene: TRBV21-1
j_gene: TRBJ1-2
len: 18
CDR3aa: CARQQTSGRDLSNYGYTF

v_gene: TRBV18
j_gene: TRBJ2-5
len: 16
CDR3aa: CASSPATSSTWETQYF

v_gene: TRBV6-5
j_gene: TRBJ1-1
len: 12
CDR3aa: CASRGRFAEAFF

v_gene: TRBV5-1
j_gene: TRBJ2-4
len: 15
CDR3aa: CASSLVGTGGNIQYF

v_gene: TRBV6-6
j_gene: TRBJ1-1
len: 14
CDR3aa: CASSWTGKDTEAFF

v_gene: TRBV4-1
j_gene: TRBJ1-2
len: 12
CDR3aa: CASSQDRGEQDF

v_gene: TRBV12-1
j_gene: TRBJ1-1
len: 16
CDR3aa: CASSLGTVGRAPEAFF

v_gene: TRBV9
j_gene: TRBJ1-2
len: 16
CDR3aa: CASSVGGTGKSYGYTF

v_gene: TRBV7-8
j_gene: TRBJ2-2
len: 16
CDR3aa: CASSFLTATNTGELFF

v_gene: TRBV14
j_gene: TRBJ1-5
len: 19
CDR3aa: CASSQGVNWDRGDNQPQHF

v_gene: TRBV6-1
j_gene: TRBJ2-5
len: 14
CDR3aa: CASSDTRGQETQYF

v_gene: TRBV5-1
j_gene: TRBJ1-1
len: 14
CDR3aa: CASSLKGYSAEAFF

v_gene: TRBV7-2
j_gene: TRBJ2-7
len: 15
CDR3aa: CASSWTGTGNNEQYF

v_gene: TRBV6-5
j_gene: TRBJ1-3
len: 15
CDR3aa: CASSYSGGSGNTIYF

v_gene: TRBV27
j_gene: TRBJ1-5
len: 13
CDR3aa: CASSLYPRTPMDF

v_gene: TRBV10-1
j_gene: TRBJ1-3
len: 15
CDR3aa: CASTRTGDGRNTIYF

v_gene: TRBV5-1
j_gene: TRBJ1-1
len: 16
CDR3aa: CASSSNQGRMNTEAFF

v_gene: TRBV19
j_gene: TRBJ1-2
len: 16
CDR3aa: CASSSLRTGGDYGYTF

v_gene: TRBV18
j_gene: TRBJ2-7
len: 14
CDR3aa: CASSPKTRLDEQYF

v_gene: TRBV29-1
j_gene: TRBJ2-3
len: 13
CDR3aa: CSVKTGGTDTQYF

v_gene: TRBV4-2
j_gene: TRBJ1-1
len: 13
CDR3aa: CASSPEKNTEAFF

v_gene: TRBV5-4
j_gene: TRBJ2-1
len: 16
CDR3aa: CASSVVGQGNYNEQFF

v_gene: TRBV30
j_gene: TRBJ2-7
len: 11
CDR3aa: CAWSHSYEQYF

v_gene: TRBV7-9
j_gene: TRBJ2-5
len: 13
CDR3aa: CASSSGGGETQYF

v_gene: TRBV10-2
j_gene: TRBJ2-5
len: 15
CDR3aa: CASSEAGLGVETQYF

v_gene: TRBV6-5
j_gene: TRBJ1-3
len: 16
CDR3aa: CASSYDTGGRGNTIYF

v_gene: TRBV4-2
j_gene: TRBJ2-3
len: 16
CDR3aa: CASSQKDRGLADTQYF

v_gene: TRBV6-1
j_gene: TRBJ2-7
len: 15
CDR3aa: CASSAPRGLTYEQYF

v_gene: TRBV13
j_gene: TRBJ2-3
len: 15
CDR3aa: CASSFLDRSADTQYF

v_gene: TRBV7-9
j_gene: TRBJ2-3
len: 12
CDR3aa: CASSVSTDTQYF

v_gene: TRBV29-1
j_gene: TRBJ2-1
len: 14
CDR3aa: CSVRDRPPYNEQFF

v_gene: TRBV29-1
j_gene: TRBJ2-2
len: 13
CDR3aa: CSVAQGWVGELFF

v_gene: TRBV19
j_gene: TRBJ2-7
len: 15
CDR3aa: CASSRRGDRDYEQYF

v_gene: TRBV6-5
j_gene: TRBJ2-3
len: 13
CDR3aa: CASSSSRADTQYF

v_gene: TRBV29-1
j_gene: TRBJ1-1
len: 13
CDR3aa: CSVEFGLNTEAFF

v_gene: TRBV5-1
j_gene: TRBJ2-1
len: 18
CDR3aa: CASSLRTGTSGLYNEQFF

v_gene: TRBV28
j_gene: TRBJ1-5
len: 15
CDR3aa: CASSLGQINNQPQHF

v_gene: TRBV7-8
j_gene: TRBJ2-5
len: 16
CDR3aa: CASSLRRLASQETQYF

v_gene: TRBV6-1
j_gene: TRBJ2-7
len: 14
CDR3aa: CASSEGGMPYEQYF

v_gene: TRBV7-9
j_gene: TRBJ2-1
len: 15
CDR3aa: CASSLEVAAYNEQFF

v_gene: TRBV5-1
j_gene: TRBJ1-1
len: 14
CDR3aa: CASSPGTENTEAFF

v_gene: TRBV5-5
j_gene: TRBJ1-1
len: 14
CDR3aa: CASSQTGQNTEAFF

v_gene: TRBV5-1
j_gene: TRBJ1-2
len: 15
CDR3aa: CASRPPGGSNYGYTF

v_gene: TRBV5-4
j_gene: TRBJ1-5
len: 13
CDR3aa: CASSSGQAQPQHF

v_gene: TRBV6-4
j_gene: TRBJ2-1
len: 21
CDR3aa: CASSDTPSTGPWLASYNEQFF